This T cell receptor (beta chain) was retrieved from a study of blood T cell repertoires in COVID-19 (dated by TCRdb to about 2020). Regarding the research as a whole: Samples from collaborators originated in the United States, Italy and Spain and spanned both the acute and convalescent phases of COVID-19. The material from the prospective study consisted of cDNA or gDNA derived from T cells, B-cell-depleted T cells, or PBMCs. Subjects who had been exposed to COVID-19, were actively infected with it, or had recovered from it provided the deeply sampled blood TCRbeta repertoires that made up the dataset. The repertoires were released in a freely available public database meant as a resource for research on the immune response to SARS-CoV-2. Samples were obtained from the ongoing ImmuneRACE study (first 160 participants) and from 1,254 subjects provided by 6 global collaborators. The sample metadata nearly always contained a de-identified subject ID, COVID-19 status, age in years and sex. Where available, HLA class I and class II types were taken from metadata supplied by the sample provider and were not determined by assay-based typing. Overall study outcomes, separate from this receptor: How much clinical and demographic metadata was included differed by source and by participant, and the metadata was provided uncurated.

Whole blood was collected in K2EDTA tubes by collaborating institutions according to the institutions' own protocols. For TCRbeta analysis, collaborators shipped samples in one of three forms: frozen whole blood, isolated PBMCs, or DNA extracted from either of those sample types. TCRbeta CDR3 regions were amplified from genomic DNA using the immunoSEQ Assay, a bias-controlled multiplex PCR. Per the original workflow: Within the assay, amplification of reference gene primers was used to estimate how many nucleated cells each sample contained. To quantify the absolute abundance of each unique TCRbeta CDR3 rearrangement, sequence reads were collapsed and filtered. For each sample, productive Simpson clonality was calculated as the square root of Simpson's diversity index over productive rearrangements. As stored in TCRdb, this immuneACCESS dataset retains in-frame rearrangements with V and J assigned. A fraction of the clones does not appear; measured against another copy, unresolved V genes explain less than half of the discrepancy, and the remainder lacks a known reason. D and trimming were read from the DNA, whereas the V and J calls and clone size are those reported in that table. This sample holds 85,000 to 110,000 clones; around four fifths were observed only once. More than 10% of the sample comes from the top ten.

About this clone: It has no known antigen specificity. No qualities accompany the bases; no much larger clone lies one base away.

From cysteine to phenylalanine, the CDR3 is 15 amino acids long. CDR3 DNA only is kept here, 45 bases in frame from base 1. CDR1 LNHDA and CDR2 SQIVND were looked up in the germline V gene (reference sequence). At the junction V is shortened by 6 bases and J by 1 base; bases outside the gene matches: 6. The sequence derives from a human donor in a cohort sampled during active COVID-19. Rearrangement joined TRBV19 to TRBJ2-5, with TRBD2 matching 9 junction bases. Material: peripheral blood. The CDR3 protein is CASRDGGGGQETQYF. The DNA is as follows: TGTGCCAGTAGGGATGGCGGGGGGGGCCAAGAGACCCAGTACTTC.